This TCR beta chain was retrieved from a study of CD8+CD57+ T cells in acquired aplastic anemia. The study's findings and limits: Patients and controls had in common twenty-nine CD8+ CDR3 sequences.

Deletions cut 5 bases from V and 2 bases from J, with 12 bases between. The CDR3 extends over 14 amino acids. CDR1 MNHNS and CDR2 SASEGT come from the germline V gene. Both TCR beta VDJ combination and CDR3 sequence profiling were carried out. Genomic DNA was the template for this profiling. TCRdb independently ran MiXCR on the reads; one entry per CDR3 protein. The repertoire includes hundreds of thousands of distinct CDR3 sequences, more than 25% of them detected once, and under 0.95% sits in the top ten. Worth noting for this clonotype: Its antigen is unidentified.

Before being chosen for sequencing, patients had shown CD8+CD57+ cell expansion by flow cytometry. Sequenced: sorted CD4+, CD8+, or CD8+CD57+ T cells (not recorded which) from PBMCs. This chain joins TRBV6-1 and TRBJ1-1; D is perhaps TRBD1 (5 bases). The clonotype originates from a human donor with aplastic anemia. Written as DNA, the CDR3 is TGTGCCAGCAGTCTGGGGGACGTAAACACTGAAGCTTTCTTT. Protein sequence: CASSLGDVNTEAFF.